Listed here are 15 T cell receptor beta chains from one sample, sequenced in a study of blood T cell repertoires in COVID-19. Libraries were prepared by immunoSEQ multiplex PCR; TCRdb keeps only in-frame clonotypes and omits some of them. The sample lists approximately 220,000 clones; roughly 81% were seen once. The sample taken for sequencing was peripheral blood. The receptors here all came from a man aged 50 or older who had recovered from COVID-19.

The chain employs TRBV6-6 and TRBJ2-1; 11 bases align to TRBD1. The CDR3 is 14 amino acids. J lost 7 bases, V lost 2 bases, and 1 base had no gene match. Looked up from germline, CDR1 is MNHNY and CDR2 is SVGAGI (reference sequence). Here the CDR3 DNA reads TGTGCCAGCAGTTACCGGGACAGGGGGAATGAGCAGTTCTTC. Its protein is CASSYRDRGNEQFF.

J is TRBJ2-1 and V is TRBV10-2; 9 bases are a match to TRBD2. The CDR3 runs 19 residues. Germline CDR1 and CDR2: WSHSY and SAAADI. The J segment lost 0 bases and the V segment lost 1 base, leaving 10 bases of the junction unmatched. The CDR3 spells CASSELREGLTSSYNEQFF. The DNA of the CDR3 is TGCGCCAGCAGTGAGTTGCGGGAGGGCCTCACGAGCTCCTACAATGAGCAGTTCTTC.

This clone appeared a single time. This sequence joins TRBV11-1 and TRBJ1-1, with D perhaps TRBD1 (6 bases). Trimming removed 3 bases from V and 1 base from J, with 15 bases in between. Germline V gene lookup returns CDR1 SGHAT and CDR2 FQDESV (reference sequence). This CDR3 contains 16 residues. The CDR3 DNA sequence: TGTGCCAGCAGCTTGCCAAGGAACAGGGCGAACACTGAAGCTTTCTTT. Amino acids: CASSLPRNRANTEAFF.

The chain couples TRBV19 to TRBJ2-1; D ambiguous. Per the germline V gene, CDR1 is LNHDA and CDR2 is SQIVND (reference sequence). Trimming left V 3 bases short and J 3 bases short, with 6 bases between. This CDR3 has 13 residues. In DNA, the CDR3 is TGTGCCAGTAGTATCCCCAGCTACAATGAGCAGTTCTTC. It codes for CASSIPSYNEQFF.

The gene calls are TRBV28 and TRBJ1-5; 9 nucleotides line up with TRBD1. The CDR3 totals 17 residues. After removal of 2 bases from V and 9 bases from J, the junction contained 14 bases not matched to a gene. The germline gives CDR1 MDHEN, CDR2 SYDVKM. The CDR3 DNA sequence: TGTGCCAGCAGTTTAAGCCGGGGACAGGGCAGCGGAGGGCCCCAGCATTTT. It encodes CASSLSRGQGSGGPQHF.

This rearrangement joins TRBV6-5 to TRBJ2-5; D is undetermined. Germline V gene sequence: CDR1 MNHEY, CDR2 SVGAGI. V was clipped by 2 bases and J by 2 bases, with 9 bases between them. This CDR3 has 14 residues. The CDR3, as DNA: TGTGCCAGCAGTTACGGGCACGCTCAAGAGACCCAGTACTTC. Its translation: CASSYGHAQETQYF.

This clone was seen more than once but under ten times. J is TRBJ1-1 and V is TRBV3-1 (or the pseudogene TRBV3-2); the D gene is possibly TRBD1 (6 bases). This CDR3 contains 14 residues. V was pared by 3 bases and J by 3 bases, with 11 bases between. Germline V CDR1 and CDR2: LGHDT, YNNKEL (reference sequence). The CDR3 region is CASSHRTGYTEAFF. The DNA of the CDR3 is TGTGCCAGCAGCCACCGCACAGGGTACACTGAAGCTTTCTTT.

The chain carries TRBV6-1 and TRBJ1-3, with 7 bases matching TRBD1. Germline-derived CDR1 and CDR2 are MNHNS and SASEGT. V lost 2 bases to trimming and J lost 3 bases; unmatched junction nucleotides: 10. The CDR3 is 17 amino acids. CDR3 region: CASSEPTGLIGGNTIYF. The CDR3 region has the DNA TGTGCCAGCAGTGAACCGACAGGGTTGATCGGTGGAAACACCATATATTTT.

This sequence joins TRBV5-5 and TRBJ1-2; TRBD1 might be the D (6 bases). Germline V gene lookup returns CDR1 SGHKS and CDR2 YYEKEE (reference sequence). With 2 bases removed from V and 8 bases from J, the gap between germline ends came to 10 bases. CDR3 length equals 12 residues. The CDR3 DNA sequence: TGTGCCAGCAGCTTCCCGACAGGAGGCTACACCTTC. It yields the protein CASSFPTGGYTF.

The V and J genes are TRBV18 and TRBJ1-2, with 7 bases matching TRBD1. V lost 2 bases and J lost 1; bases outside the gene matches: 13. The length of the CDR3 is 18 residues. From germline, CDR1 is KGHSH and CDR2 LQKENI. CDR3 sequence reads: CASSPRGIGGQFNYGYTF. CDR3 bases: TGTGCCAGCTCACCAAGGGGAATCGGGGGACAGTTTAACTATGGCTACACCTTC.

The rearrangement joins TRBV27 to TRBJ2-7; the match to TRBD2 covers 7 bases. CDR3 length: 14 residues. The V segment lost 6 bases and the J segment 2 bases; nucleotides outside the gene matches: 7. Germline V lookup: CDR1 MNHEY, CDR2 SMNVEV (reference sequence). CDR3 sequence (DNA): TGTGCCAGCAGAGCGGGGCCCTATACCTACGAGCAGTACTTC. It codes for CASRAGPYTYEQYF.

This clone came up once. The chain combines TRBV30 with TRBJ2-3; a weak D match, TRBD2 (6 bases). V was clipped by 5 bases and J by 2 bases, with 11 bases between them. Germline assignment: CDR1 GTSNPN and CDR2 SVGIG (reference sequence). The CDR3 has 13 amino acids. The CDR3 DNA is TGTGCCTGGGGACGGGACTTCACAGATACGCAGTATTTT. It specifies CAWGRDFTDTQYF.

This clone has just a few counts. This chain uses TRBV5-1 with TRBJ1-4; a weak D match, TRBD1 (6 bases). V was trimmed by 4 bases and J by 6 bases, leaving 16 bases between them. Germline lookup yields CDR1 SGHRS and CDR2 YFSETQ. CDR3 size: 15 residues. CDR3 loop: CASSGPGTMDEKLFF. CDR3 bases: TGCGCCAGCAGCGGCCCCGGGACAATGGATGAAAAACTGTTTTTT.

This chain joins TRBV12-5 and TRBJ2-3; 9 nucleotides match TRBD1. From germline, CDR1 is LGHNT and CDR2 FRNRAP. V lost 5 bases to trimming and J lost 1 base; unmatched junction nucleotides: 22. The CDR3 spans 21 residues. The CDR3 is CASGPLVVGQGIRDRTDTQYF. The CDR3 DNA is TGTGCTAGTGGTCCCTTGGTAGTGGGACAGGGTATAAGGGACCGCACAGATACGCAGTATTTT.

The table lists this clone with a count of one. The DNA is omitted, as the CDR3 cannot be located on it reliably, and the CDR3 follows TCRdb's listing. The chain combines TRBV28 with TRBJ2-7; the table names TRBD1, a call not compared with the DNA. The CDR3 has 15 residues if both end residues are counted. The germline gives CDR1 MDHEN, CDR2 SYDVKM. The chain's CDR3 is CASSSSTGGAYEQYF.